These T cell receptor beta chains were read from a single sample in a study of T cell changes during pregnancy in multiple sclerosis. The method was immunoSEQ multiplex PCR; TCRdb's version includes in-frame clones alone and lacks a portion of them. There are roughly 110,000 clones in the sample; around 90% occur only once, and around 1.5% lies in the top ten. The sequenced sample was peripheral blood, obtained after pregnancy. Receptor source: a female donor with multiple sclerosis, enrolled in a pregnancy study. The CDR3 runs from the conserved cysteine through the conserved F or W. D genes are given only for firm matches. Clone sizes are given selectively: once, few, many, or a class where the clone is expanded.

V gene	clone size	D gene	J gene	CDR3 DNA	CDR3 protein
TRBV5-1	.	.	TRBJ2-3	TGCGCCAGCAGCTTGGCCGTGGGACAATCCACAGATACGCAGTATTTT	CASSLAVGQSTDTQYF
TRBV6-5	.	TRBD1	TRBJ2-1	TGTGCCAGCAGGTTGGACAGGGTCAATGAGCAGTTCTTC	CASRLDRVNEQFF
TRBV28	.	TRBD1	TRBJ1-2	TGTGCCAGCATTCAACCGGGACAGAAGCCCTATGGCTACACCTTC	CASIQPGQKPYGYTF
TRBV6-6	once	.	TRBJ2-7	TGTGCCAGCAGTTACTCGAGGCGGGGTTCCTACGAGCAGTACTTC	CASSYSRRGSYEQYF
TRBV6-5	once	.	TRBJ2-1	TGTGCCAGCAGTTACCTTCGGGGGGCAAATGAGCAGTTCTTC	CASSYLRGANEQFF
TRBV7-2	.	TRBD1	TRBJ1-2	TGTGCCAGCAGCTCACGCGGACAGGGGATGGATGGCTACACCTTC	CASSSRGQGMDGYTF
TRBV28	.	TRBD2	TRBJ2-7	TGTGCCAGCGAGACTAGCGGGAGGGTAGAGGTTTGGCACGAGCAGTACTTC	CASETSGRVEVWHEQYF
TRBV20-1	.	TRBD1	TRBJ1-1	TGCAGTGCCCCAGGGGGCACTGAAGCTTTCTTT	CSAPGGTEAFF
TRBV19	once	TRBD2	TRBJ2-5	TGTGCCAGTAGTAGCGGGACTAGCGGTAGAGGGGAGACCCAGTACTTC	CASSSGTSGRGETQYF
TRBV14	.	TRBD1	TRBJ2-5	TGTGCCAGCAGCCAAGAAACAGGGGGCGCAGAGACCCAGTACTTC	CASSQETGGAETQYF
TRBV6-5	.	TRBD1	TRBJ1-1	TGTGCCAGCAGTTACCGGACAGGGGTACGGCCTGAAGCTTTCTTT	CASSYRTGVRPEAFF
TRBV6-5	once	.	TRBJ2-1	TGTGCCAGCAGCCCTCCTAATGAGCAGTTCTTC	CASSPPNEQFF
TRBV6-1	.	TRBD1	TRBJ1-1	TGTGCCAGCAGTGATAAGGGACAGAAGGACACTGAAGCTTTCTTT	CASSDKGQKDTEAFF
TRBV7-9	.	.	TRBJ2-1	TGTGCCAGCAGCTTAGACGGGGGCGGGAGCCCCTTCAATGAGCAGTTCTTC	CASSLDGGGSPFNEQFF
TRBV10-3	.	TRBD2	TRBJ2-3	TGTGCCATCAGTGAGTCCGGGCTAGCGGACGACACCACAGATACGCAGTATTTT	CAISESGLADDTTDTQYF
TRBV18	.	TRBD2	TRBJ2-7	TGTGCCAGCTCGCGGGAGGCATACGAGCAGTACTTC	CASSREAYEQYF
TRBV19	.	.	TRBJ1-5	TGTGCCAGTGCACAGGGAAATAGCAATCAGCCCCAGCATTTT	CASAQGNSNQPQHF
TRBV2	.	.	TRBJ1-5	TGTGCCAGCAGTGAAATCGGGGATCAGCCCCAGCATTTT	CASSEIGDQPQHF
TRBV2	.	TRBD2	TRBJ2-2	TGTGCCAGCCGAGATAGCGGGGGGGCCCGGAACACCGGGGAGCTGTTTTTT	CASRDSGGARNTGELFF
TRBV9	.	.	TRBJ1-2	TGTGCCAGCAGGACAGCGTCTTCCTCCGGCTACACCTTC	CASRTASSSGYTF
TRBV6-6	.	.	TRBJ1-2	TGTGCCAGCAGTAACCGGGGGGTCTCTGGCTACACCTTC	CASSNRGVSGYTF
TRBV30	.	.	TRBJ2-7	TGTGCCTGGAGTGACTTGAAGAGGTACGAGCAGTACTTC	CAWSDLKRYEQYF
TRBV19	.	.	TRBJ2-7	TGTGCCAGTAGTATAGTTAGCGGCGCCTCCTACGAGCAGTACTTC	CASSIVSGASYEQYF
TRBV6-1	.	TRBD1	TRBJ1-5	TGTGCCAGCAGTGTTGACAGGGCAAACGTGGGACCCCAGCATTTT	CASSVDRANVGPQHF
TRBV30	.	.	TRBJ1-4	TGTGCCTGGAGTTACGCGGCCCGTGAAAAACTGTTTTTT	CAWSYAAREKLFF
TRBV2	.	TRBD1	TRBJ1-1	TGTGCCAGCATAGGGGACAGGGACACTGAAGCTTTCTTT	CASIGDRDTEAFF
TRBV2	once	TRBD2	TRBJ2-1	TGTGCCAGCAGTGAACGGGCTAGCGGGAGTGGGTACAATGAGCAGTTCTTC	CASSERASGSGYNEQFF
TRBV30	once	TRBD1	TRBJ1-6	TGTGCCTGGAGTTCTTGGACAGGGAGCTCCTATAATTCACCCCTCCACTTT	CAWSSWTGSSYNSPLHF
TRBV9	.	TRBD2	TRBJ2-5	TGTGCCAGCAGCCCCCCCGGCGGGGGAAGAGAGACCCAGTACTTC	CASSPPGGGRETQYF
TRBV5-1	once	TRBD1	TRBJ2-7	TGCGCCAGCAGCTACTTACAGGGGGTAGGCGAGCAGTACTTC	CASSYLQGVGEQYF
TRBV27	.	TRBD2	TRBJ2-7	TGTGCCAGCAGTCTTATAGCGGGATTCTACGAGCAGTACTTC	CASSLIAGFYEQYF
TRBV27	.	.	TRBJ2-1	TGTGCCAGCAGACTCTTGGGAGGGGGTGAGCAGTTCTTC	CASRLLGGGEQFF
TRBV6-7	.	TRBD2	TRBJ2-1	TGTGCCAGCAGTTGTACTAGCGGGGGGGCCGATGAGCAGTTCTTC	CASSCTSGGADEQFF
TRBV9	.	.	TRBJ2-7	TGTGCCAGCAGCGTAGGGGGAGGCGGCCACTACGAGCAGTACTTC	CASSVGGGGHYEQYF
TRBV7-8	.	TRBD1	TRBJ2-7	TGTGCCAGCAGCCCAGGGGGACAGATTTACGAGCAGTACTTC	CASSPGGQIYEQYF
TRBV7-3	.	.	TRBJ2-3	TGTGCCAGCGCTCGAGATTTTACAGATACGCAGTATTTT	CASARDFTDTQYF
TRBV16	.	.	TRBJ1-1	TGTGCCAGCAGCCCCACGGGGAACACTGAAGCTTTCTTT	CASSPTGNTEAFF
TRBV5-1	.	.	TRBJ1-3	TGCGCCAGCAGCTTGGATGGGCTACCCTCTGGAAACACCATATATTTT	CASSLDGLPSGNTIYF
TRBV18	.	.	TRBJ1-1	TGTGCCAGCTCAACGACAGCGAACACTGAAGCTTTCTTT	CASSTTANTEAFF
TRBV30	few	.	TRBJ1-5	TGTGCCTGGAGTTTCGAGTTAAGCAATCAGCCCCAGCATTTT	CAWSFELSNQPQHF
TRBV5-1	once	TRBD1	TRBJ1-5	TGCGCCAGCAGCTTGAGAAACTGGACAGGGGCAGATGTGAATCAGCCCCAGCATTTT	CASSLRNWTGADVNQPQHF
TRBV15	.	TRBD1	TRBJ1-1	TGTGCCACCAGCAGGACAGGGGGTTCGAGCACTGAAGCTTTCTTT	CATSRTGGSSTEAFF
TRBV1	.	.	TRBJ1-1	TGCACCAGCAGCCATTATTTGGCAGGAAATTTGAACACTGAAGCTTTCTTT	CTSSHYLAGNLNTEAFF
TRBV11-2	.	TRBD2	TRBJ2-7	TGTGCCAGCAGCTTAGAGAGCGGGGACTACGAGCAGTACTTC	CASSLESGDYEQYF
TRBV29-1	.	TRBD1	TRBJ2-5	TGCAGCGTTAAGGGGGCGTCGGCAGAGACCCAGTACTTC	CSVKGASAETQYF
TRBV9	.	.	TRBJ1-2	TGTGCCAGCAGCGTAGAAGGTTCATGGGGGGTAGGTGGCTACACCTTC	CASSVEGSWGVGGYTF
TRBV30	.	TRBD1	TRBJ2-1	TGTGCCTGGAGCTTGGACGGACAGGGAGAGCAGTTCTTC	CAWSLDGQGEQFF
TRBV19	.	TRBD1	TRBJ1-2	TGTGCCAGTAGAAAACCGGACAGGGCGTATGGCTACACCTTC	CASRKPDRAYGYTF
TRBV9	.	TRBD1	TRBJ2-7	TGTGCCAGCAGCCTCAGGGACAGGGGGTACGAGCAGTACTTC	CASSLRDRGYEQYF
TRBV7-2	.	.	TRBJ1-2	TGTGCCAGCAGCTTAGGGACAGCTACTTTCTATGGCTACACCTTC	CASSLGTATFYGYTF